The rows below give T cell receptor beta chains drawn from one sample of a study of graft-versus-host responses after intestinal transplantation. Libraries were prepared by immunoSEQ multiplex PCR; TCRdb keeps only in-frame clonotypes and omits some of them. This sample has 20,000 to 25,000 clones, with less than 95% found just once. The sample in question was PBMCs, obtained 156 days after intestinal transplant. These receptors were collected from a human patient who received an intestinal transplant, so some T cells may come from the graft donor. Each CDR3 is given with its conserved first and last residue. D genes are given only for firm matches.

CDR3: CASSLDLLEQFF
J: TRBJ2-1
V: TRBV7-9
D: -

CDR3: CASSQVVWAGSYNEQFF
J: TRBJ2-1
V: TRBV4-1
D: -

CDR3: CASGKGAEVLNEQFF
J: TRBJ2-1
V: TRBV6-5
D: TRBD1

CDR3: CASSPRGNYEQYF
J: TRBJ2-7
V: TRBV25-1
D: -

CDR3: CASSVGRWANYGYTF
J: TRBJ1-2
V: TRBV9
D: -

CDR3: CASTPRGRTNTEAFF
J: TRBJ1-1
V: TRBV7-9
D: -

CDR3: CAWSLSLTSPLHF
J: TRBJ1-6
V: TRBV30
D: -

CDR3: CASSGGTNSYEQYF
J: TRBJ2-7
V: TRBV6-1
D: -

CDR3: CASSLWARKTQYF
J: TRBJ2-5
V: TRBV5-1
D: -

CDR3: CASSPDKGRVQETQYF
J: TRBJ2-5
V: TRBV4-1
D: -

CDR3: CASSIGTSGASSTDTQYF
J: TRBJ2-3
V: TRBV19
D: TRBD2

CDR3: CASGWGQTNTGELFF
J: TRBJ2-2
V: TRBV12-5
D: TRBD1

CDR3: CASSWTGGKSPLHF
J: TRBJ1-6
V: TRBV6-5
D: TRBD1

CDR3: CASSLGVFDTQYF
J: TRBJ2-3
V: TRBV11-3
D: -

CDR3: CAWKAGQGGNTIYF
J: TRBJ1-3
V: TRBV30
D: TRBD1

CDR3: CASSLYRGYEQYF
J: -
V: TRBV28
D: -

CDR3: CASSSKDYPRGTQYF
J: TRBJ2-3
V: TRBV11-1
D: -

CDR3: CASSLQRGEAFF
J: TRBJ1-1
V: TRBV4-1
D: -

CDR3: CASSQKLAGGRNEQFF
J: TRBJ2-1
V: TRBV28
D: TRBD2

CDR3: CASSLVVREVHYTF
J: TRBJ1-2
V: TRBV27
D: -

CDR3: CASSELGLGTEAFF
J: TRBJ1-1
V: TRBV2
D: -

CDR3: CASSLALAGGASYNEQFF
J: TRBJ2-1
V: TRBV5-1
D: TRBD2